This T cell receptor (delta chain) was identified in a study of Vδ1+ human thymocytes. Study results and caveats: In the thymus, TRG and TRD repertoires looked highly polyclonal with Gaussian CDR3 lengths.

Extracted RNA was reverse transcribed into cDNA. Pooled V-gene forward primers with one constant-region reverse primer generated the CDR3 amplicons by multiplex PCR. TCRdb reprocessed the multiplex PCR reads through CATT. The sample yields roughly 50,000 delta-chain clones, about 15% seen once. This clone was recorded a few times. As yet, its antigen is unknown. The V gene end was trimmed by 2 bases and the J gene end by 7 bases; junction bases not matched to a gene: 22. This CDR3 contains 22 residues. Per the germline V gene, CDR1 is TSWWSYY and CDR2 is QGS. This clonotype was obtained from a boy in the first two years of life who had congenital heart surgery. The chain employs TRDV1 and TRDJ2; 13 bases fit TRDD3. Sequencing used Vdelta1+ gamma-delta thymocytes from the thymus. Sample subset: FACS-sorted CD3+ TCRalphabeta- TCRVdelta1+ TCRVdelta2- thymocytes. Here the CDR3 DNA reads TGTGCTCTTGGGGAAGTGCTCCCTCCTCTGGGACTGGGGGATACGCGTGGAGCACAACTCTTCTTT. Encoded protein: CALGEVLPPLGLGDTRGAQLFF.